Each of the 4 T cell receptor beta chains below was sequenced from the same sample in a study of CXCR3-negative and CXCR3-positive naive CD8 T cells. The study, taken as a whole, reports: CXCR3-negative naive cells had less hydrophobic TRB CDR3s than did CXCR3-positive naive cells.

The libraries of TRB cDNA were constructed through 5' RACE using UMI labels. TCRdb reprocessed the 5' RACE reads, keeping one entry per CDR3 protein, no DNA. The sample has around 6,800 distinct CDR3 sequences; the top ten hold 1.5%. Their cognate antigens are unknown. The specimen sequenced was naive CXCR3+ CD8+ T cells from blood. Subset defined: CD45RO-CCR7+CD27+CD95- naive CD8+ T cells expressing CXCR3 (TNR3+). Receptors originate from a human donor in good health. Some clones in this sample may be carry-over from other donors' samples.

The CDR3: CASSLDRHRDRGYSSYEQYF. The chain employs TRBV28 and TRBJ2-7; with no DNA, the TCRdb D assignment of TRBD1 cannot be verified. CDR3 length equals 20 residues. CDR1 MDHEN and CDR2 SYDVKM come from the germline V gene.

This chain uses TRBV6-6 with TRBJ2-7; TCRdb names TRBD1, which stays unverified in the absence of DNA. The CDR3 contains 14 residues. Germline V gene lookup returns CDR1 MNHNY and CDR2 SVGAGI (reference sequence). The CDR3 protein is CASSFLSRSYEQYF.

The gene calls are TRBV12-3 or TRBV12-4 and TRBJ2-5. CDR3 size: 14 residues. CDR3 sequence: CASSLAGVMETQYF.

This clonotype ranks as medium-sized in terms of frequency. CDR3 in amino acids: CASSQRSPQETQYF. The gene calls are TRBV3-1 and TRBJ2-5; the D call of TRBD2 rests on TCRdb alone, since no DNA is present to check it. The CDR3 has 14 amino acids. The V gene's germline CDR1 is LGHDT and CDR2 YNNKEL (reference sequence).